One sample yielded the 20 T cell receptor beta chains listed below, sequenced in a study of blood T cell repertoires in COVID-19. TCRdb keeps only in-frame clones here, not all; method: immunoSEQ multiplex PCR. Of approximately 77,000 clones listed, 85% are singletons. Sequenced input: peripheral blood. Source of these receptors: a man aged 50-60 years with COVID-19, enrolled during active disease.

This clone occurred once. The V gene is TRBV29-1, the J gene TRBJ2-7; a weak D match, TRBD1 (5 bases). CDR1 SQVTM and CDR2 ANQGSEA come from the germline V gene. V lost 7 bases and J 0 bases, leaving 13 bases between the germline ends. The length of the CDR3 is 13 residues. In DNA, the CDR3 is TGCAGCGCCATCAGGGCCAGCTCCTACGAGCAGTACTTC. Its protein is CSAIRASSYEQYF.

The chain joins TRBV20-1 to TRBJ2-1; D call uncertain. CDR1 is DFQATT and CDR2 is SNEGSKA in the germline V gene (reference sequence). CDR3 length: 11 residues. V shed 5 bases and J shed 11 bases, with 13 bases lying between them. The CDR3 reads CSAPLALQQFF. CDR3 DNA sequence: TGCAGTGCTCCTCTGGCTCTCCAGCAGTTCTTC.

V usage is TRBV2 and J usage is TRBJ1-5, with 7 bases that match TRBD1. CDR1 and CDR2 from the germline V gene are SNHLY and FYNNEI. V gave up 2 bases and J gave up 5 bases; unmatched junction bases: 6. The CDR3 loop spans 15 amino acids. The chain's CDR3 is CASSELRGEHQPQHF. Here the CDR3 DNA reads TGTGCCAGCAGTGAACTCAGGGGGGAACATCAGCCCCAGCATTTT.

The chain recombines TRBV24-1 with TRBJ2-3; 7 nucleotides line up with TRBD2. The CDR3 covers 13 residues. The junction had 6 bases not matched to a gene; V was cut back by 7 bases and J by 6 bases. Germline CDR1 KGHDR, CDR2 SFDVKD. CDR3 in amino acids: CATSQMRGDTQYF. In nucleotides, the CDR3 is TGTGCCACCAGCCAAATGCGGGGGGATACGCAGTATTTT.

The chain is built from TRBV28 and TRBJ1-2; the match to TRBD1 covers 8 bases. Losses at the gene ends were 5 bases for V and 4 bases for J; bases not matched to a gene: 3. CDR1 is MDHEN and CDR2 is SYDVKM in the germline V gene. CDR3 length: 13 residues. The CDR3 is CASSGQGRYGYTF. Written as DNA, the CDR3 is TGTGCCAGCAGTGGACAGGGCCGCTATGGCTACACCTTC.

The CDR3 loop is CASSFSGMSYGYTF. CDR3 sequence (DNA): TGTGCCAGCAGTTTTTCAGGGATGTCCTATGGCTACACCTTC. The chain joins TRBV27 to TRBJ1-2; perhaps TRBD1 as D (5 bases). V lost 3 bases and J lost 4, with 12 bases in between. This CDR3 is 14 amino acids long. CDR1 and CDR2 (germline): MNHEY, SMNVEV (reference sequence).

CDR3 in amino acids: CASSSGRTPTGELFF. Written as DNA, the CDR3 is TGTGCCAGCAGTTCGGGTAGAACCCCCACCGGGGAGCTGTTTTTT. This chain joins TRBV3-1 (or the pseudogene TRBV3-2) and TRBJ2-2, with D hard to call. Trimming left V 6 bases short and J 4 bases short, with 15 bases between. The length of the CDR3 is 15 residues. Germline CDR1 and CDR2: LGHDT and YNNKEL (reference sequence).

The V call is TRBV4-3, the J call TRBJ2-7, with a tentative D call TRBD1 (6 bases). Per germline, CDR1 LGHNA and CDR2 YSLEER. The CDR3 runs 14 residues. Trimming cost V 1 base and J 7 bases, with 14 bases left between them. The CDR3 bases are TGCGCCAGCAGCCAAGTTCACAGGGTGGGAGAGCAGTACTTC. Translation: CASSQVHRVGEQYF.

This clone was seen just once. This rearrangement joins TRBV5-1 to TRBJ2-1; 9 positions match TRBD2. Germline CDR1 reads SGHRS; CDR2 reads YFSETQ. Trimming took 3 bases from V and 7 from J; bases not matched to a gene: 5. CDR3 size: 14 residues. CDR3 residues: CASSSAGGVNEQFF. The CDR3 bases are TGCGCCAGCAGCTCAGCGGGAGGAGTAAATGAGCAGTTCTTC.

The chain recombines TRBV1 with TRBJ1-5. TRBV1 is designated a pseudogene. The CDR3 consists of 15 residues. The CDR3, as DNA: TGCACCAGCAGCCAAGACTGGAGCGGGAATCAGCCCCAGCATTTT. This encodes CTSSQDWSGNQPQHF.

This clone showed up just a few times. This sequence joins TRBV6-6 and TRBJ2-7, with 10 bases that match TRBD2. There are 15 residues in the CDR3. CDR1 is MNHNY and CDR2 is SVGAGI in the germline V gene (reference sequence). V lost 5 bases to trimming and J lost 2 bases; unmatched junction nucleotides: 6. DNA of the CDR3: TGTGCCAGCAGTACTGGACTAGCGGAAACCTACGAGCAGTACTTC. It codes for CASSTGLAETYEQYF.

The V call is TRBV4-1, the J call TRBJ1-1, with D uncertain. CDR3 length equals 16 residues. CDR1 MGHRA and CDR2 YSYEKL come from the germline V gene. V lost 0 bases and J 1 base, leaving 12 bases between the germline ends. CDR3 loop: CASSQENGPRNTEAFF. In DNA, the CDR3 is TGCGCCAGCAGCCAAGAAAATGGGCCCCGGAACACTGAAGCTTTCTTT.

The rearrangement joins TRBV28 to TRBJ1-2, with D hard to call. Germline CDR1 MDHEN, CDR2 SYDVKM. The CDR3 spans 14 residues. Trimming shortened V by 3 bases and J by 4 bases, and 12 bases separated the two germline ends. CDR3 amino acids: CASSFPEGGYGYTF. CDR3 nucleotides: TGTGCCAGCAGTTTCCCCGAGGGTGGCTATGGCTACACCTTC.

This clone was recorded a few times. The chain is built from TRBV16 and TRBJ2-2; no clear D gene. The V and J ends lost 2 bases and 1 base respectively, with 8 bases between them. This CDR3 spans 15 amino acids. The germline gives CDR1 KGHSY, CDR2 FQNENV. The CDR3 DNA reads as TGTGCCAGCAGCCAACGAGTGTTGAACACCGGGGAGCTGTTTTTT. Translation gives CASSQRVLNTGELFF.

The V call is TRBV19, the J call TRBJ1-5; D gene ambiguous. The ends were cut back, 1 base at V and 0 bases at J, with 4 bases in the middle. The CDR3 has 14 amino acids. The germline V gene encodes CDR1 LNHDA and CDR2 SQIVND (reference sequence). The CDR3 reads CASSIAYSNQPQHF. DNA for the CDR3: TGTGCCAGTAGTATAGCGTATAGCAATCAGCCCCAGCATTTT.

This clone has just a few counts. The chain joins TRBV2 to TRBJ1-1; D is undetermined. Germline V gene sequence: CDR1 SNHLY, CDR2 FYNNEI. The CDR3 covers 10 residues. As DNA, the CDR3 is TGTGCTTCCTTACGGACTGAAGCTTTCTTT. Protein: CASLRTEAFF.

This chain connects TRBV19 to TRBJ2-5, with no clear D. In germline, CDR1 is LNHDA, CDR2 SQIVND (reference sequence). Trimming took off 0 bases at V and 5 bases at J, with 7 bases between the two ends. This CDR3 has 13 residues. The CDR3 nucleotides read TGTGCCAGTAGTATAGAGGCCCGCGAGACCCAGTACTTC. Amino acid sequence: CASSIEARETQYF.

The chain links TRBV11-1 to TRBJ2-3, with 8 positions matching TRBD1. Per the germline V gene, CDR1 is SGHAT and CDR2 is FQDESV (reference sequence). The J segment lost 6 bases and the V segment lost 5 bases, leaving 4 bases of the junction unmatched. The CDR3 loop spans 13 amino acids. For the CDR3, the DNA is TGTGCCAGCAGCATCGACAGGGGTGATACGCAGTATTTT. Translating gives CASSIDRGDTQYF. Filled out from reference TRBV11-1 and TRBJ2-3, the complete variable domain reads EAEVAQSPRYKITEKSQAVAFWCDPISGHATLYWYRQILGQGPELLVQFQDESVVDDSQLPKDRFSAERLKGVDSTLKIQPAELGDSAMYLCASSIDRGDTQYFGPGTRLTVL.

DNA of the CDR3: TGTGCCAGCACGGGACAAGACTACGAGCAGTACTTC. Translated, it gives CASTGQDYEQYF. The J gene is TRBJ2-7, the V gene TRBV2, with a possible D match to TRBD1 (6 bases). Germline loops: CDR1 SNHLY, CDR2 FYNNEI. The CDR3 has 12 residues. Trimming took 7 bases from V and 3 from J, leaving 10 bases between them.

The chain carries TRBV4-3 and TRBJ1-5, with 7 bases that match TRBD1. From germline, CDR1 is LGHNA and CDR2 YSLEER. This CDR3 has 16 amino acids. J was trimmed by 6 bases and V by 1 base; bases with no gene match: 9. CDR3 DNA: TGCGCCAGCAGCCAAGGGGAAGGGGGCTTAGGTCAGCCCCAGCATTTT. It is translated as CASSQGEGGLGQPQHF.